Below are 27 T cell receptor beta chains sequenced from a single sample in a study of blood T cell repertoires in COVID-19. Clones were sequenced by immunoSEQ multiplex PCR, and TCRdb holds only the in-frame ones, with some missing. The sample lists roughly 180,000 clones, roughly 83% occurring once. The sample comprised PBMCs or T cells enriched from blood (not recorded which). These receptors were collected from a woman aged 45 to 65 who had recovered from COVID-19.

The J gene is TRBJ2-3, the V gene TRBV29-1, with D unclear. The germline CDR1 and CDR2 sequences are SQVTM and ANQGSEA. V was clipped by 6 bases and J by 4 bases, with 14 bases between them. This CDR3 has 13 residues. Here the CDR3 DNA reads TGCAGCGTCTTTAATGTCCCCCCAGATACGCAGTATTTT. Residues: CSVFNVPPDTQYF.

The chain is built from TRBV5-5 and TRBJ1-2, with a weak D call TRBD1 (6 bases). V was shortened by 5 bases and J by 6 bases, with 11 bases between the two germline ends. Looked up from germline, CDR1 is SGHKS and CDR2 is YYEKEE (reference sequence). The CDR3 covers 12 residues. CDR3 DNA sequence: TGTGCCAGCAGTCTCGGACAGAATGGCTACACCTTC. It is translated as CASSLGQNGYTF.

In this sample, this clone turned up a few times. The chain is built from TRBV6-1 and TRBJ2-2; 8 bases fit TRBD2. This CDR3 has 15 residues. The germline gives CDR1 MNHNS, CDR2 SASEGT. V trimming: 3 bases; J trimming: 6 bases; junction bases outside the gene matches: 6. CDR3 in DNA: TGTGCCAGCAGTGATAATTTGGGACTAGCCGGGGAGCTGTTTTTT. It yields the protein CASSDNLGLAGELFF.

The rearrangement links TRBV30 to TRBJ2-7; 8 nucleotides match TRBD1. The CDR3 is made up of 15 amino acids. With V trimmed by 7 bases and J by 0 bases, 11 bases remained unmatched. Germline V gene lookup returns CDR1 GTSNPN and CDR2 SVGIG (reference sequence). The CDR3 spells CAFPDRASFSYEQYV. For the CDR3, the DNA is TGTGCCTTTCCGGACAGGGCTTCCTTCTCCTACGAGCAGTACGTC.

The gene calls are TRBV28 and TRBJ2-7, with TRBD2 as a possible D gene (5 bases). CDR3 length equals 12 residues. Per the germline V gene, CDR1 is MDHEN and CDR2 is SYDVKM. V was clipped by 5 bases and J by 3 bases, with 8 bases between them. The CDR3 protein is CASSRTVYEQYV. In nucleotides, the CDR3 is TGTGCCAGCAGTAGGACTGTCTACGAGCAGTACGTC.

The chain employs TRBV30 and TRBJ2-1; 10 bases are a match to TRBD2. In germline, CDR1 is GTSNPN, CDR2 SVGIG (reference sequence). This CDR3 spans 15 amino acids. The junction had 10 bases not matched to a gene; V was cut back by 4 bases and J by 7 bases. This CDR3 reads CAWTRGLAGVNEQFF. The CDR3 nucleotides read TGTGCCTGGACCCGGGGGCTAGCGGGAGTTAATGAGCAGTTCTTC.

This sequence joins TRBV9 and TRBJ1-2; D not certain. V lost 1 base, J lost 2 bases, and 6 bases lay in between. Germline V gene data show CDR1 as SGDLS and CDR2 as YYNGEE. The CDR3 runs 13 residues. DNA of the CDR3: TGTGCCAGCAGCGTATCATCCAACTATGGCTACACCTTC. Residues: CASSVSSNYGYTF.

CDR3 DNA sequence: TGTGCACGCAGGGGCTCTGGGGCCAACGTCCTGACTTTC. Its translation is CARRGSGANVLTF. This chain connects TRBV30 to TRBJ2-6, with D perhaps matching TRBD1 (6 bases). Germline V lookup: CDR1 GTSNPN, CDR2 SVGIG (reference sequence). This CDR3 comprises 13 residues.

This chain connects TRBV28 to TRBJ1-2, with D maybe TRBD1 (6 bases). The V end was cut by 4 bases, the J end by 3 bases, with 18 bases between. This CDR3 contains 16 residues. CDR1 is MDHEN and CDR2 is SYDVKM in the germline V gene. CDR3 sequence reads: CASSSPFAGDHYGYTF. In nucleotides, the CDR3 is TGTGCCAGCAGTTCTCCTTTCGCAGGGGACCACTATGGCTACACCTTC.

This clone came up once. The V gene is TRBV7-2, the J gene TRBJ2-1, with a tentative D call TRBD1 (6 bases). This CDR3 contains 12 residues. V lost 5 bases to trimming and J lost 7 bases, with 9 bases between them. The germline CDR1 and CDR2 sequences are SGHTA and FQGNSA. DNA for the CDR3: TGTGCCAGCAGCCTCCAGGGGAATGAGCAGTTCTTC. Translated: CASSLQGNEQFF.

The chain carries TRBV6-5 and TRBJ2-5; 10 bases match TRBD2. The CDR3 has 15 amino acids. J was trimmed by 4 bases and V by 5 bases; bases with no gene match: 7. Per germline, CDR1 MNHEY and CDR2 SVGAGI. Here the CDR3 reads CASSRTSGPRETQYF. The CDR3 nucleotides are TGTGCCAGCAGTAGGACTAGCGGACCACGAGAGACCCAGTACTTC.

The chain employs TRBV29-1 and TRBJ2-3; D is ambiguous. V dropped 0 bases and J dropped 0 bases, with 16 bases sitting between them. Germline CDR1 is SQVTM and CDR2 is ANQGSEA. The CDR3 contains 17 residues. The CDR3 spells CSVEDSVVTGSTDTQYF. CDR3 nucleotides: TGCAGCGTTGAAGATTCTGTGGTTACCGGGAGCACAGATACGCAGTATTTT.

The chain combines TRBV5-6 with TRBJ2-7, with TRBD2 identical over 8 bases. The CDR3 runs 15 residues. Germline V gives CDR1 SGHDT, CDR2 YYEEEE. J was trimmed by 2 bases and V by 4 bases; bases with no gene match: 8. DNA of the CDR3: TGTGCCAGCAGCATGATTAGCGGGGACGCCTACGAGCAGTACGTC. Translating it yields CASSMISGDAYEQYV.

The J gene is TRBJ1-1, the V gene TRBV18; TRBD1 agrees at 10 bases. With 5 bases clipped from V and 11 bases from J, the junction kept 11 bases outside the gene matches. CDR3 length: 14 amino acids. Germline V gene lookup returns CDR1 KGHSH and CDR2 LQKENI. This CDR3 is CASSDLGQGQEAFF. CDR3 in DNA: TGTGCCAGCTCAGATCTGGGACAGGGGCAAGAGGCTTTCTTT.

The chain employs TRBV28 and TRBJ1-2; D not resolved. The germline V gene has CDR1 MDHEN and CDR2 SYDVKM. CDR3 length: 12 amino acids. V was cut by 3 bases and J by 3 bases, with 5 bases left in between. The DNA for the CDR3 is TGTGCCAGCAGTTTGGTAGACTATGGCTACACCTTC. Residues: CASSLVDYGYTF.

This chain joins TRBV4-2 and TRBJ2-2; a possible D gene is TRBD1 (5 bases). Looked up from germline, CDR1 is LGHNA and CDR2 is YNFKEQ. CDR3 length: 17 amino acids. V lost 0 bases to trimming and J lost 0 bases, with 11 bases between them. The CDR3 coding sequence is TGTGCCAGCAGCCAAGAAGGTGGGGCGGCGAACACCGGGGAGCTGTTTTTT. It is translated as CASSQEGGAANTGELFF.

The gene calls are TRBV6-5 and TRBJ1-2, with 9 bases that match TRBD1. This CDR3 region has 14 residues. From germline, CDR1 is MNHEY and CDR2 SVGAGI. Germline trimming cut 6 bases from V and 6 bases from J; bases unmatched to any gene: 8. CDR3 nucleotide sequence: TGTGCCAGCAGCTCTGGGACAGGGAGGAATGGCTACACCTTC. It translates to CASSSGTGRNGYTF.

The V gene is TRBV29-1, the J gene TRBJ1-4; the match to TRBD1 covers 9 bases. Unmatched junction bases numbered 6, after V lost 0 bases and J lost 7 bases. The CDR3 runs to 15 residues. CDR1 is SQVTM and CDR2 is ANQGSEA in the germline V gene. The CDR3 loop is CSVEEPGQGREKLFF. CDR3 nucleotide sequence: TGCAGCGTTGAAGAACCGGGACAGGGACGTGAAAAACTGTTTTTT. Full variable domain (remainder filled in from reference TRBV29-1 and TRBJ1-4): SAVISQKPSRDICQRGTSLTIQCQVDSQVTMMFWYRQQPGQSLTLIATANQGSEATYESGFVIDKFPISRPNLTFSTLTVSNMSPEDSSIYLCSVEEPGQGREKLFFGSGTQLSVL.

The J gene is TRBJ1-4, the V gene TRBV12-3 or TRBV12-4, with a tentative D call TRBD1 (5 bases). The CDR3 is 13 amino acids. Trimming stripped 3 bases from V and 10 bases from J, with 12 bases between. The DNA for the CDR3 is TGTGCCAGCAGTTTTTCGGGGGAGGGAAAACTGTTTTTT. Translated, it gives CASSFSGEGKLFF.

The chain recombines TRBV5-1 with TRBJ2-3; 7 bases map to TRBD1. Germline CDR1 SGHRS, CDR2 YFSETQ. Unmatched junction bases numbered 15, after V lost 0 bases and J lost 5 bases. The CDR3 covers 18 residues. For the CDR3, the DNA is TGCGCCAGCAGCTTGGCCGCAACAGGGGAACTACTGGGAGATACGCAGTATTTT. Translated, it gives CASSLAATGELLGDTQYF. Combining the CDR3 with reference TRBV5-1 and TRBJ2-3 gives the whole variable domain KAGVTQTPRYLIKTRGQQVTLSCSPISGHRSVSWYQQTPGQGLQFLFEYFSETQRNKGNFPGRFSGRQFSNSRSEMNVSTLELGDSALYLCASSLAATGELLGDTQYFGPGTRLTVL.

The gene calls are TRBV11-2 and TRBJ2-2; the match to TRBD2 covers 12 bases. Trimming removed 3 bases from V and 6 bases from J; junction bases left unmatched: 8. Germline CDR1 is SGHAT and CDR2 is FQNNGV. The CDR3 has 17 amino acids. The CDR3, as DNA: TGTGCCAGCAGCTTTTCTAGCGGGGGGGCGATCGCCGGGGAGCTGTTTTTT. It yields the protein CASSFSSGGAIAGELFF.

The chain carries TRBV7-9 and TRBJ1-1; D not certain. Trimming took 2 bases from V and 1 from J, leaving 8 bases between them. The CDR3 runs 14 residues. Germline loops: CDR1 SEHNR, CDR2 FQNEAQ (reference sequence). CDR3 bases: TGTGCCAGCAGCTTATATACAGCGAACACTGAAGCTTTCTTT. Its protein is CASSLYTANTEAFF.

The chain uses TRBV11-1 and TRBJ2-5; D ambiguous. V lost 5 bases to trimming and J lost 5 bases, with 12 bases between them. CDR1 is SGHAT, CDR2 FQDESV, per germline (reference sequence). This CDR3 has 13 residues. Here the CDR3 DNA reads TGTGCCAGCAGCGCCGATCTCGGGGAGACCCAGTACTTC. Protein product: CASSADLGETQYF.

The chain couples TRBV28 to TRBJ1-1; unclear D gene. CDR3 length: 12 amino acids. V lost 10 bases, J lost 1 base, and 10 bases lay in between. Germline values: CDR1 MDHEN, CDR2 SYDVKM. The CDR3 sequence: CATNGRNTEAFF. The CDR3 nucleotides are TGTGCCACAAACGGGAGGAACACTGAAGCTTTCTTT.

CDR3 sequence reads: CARTGGMRADTQYF. CDR3 sequence (DNA): TGTGCCCGGACGGGGGGGATGAGGGCAGATACGCAGTATTTT. The chain carries TRBV30 and TRBJ2-3, with TRBD2 matching over 8 bases. V dropped 8 bases and J dropped 4; count of bases not matched to a gene: 11. This CDR3 contains 14 residues. Looked up from germline, CDR1 is GTSNPN and CDR2 is SVGIG (reference sequence). Using reference TRBV30 and TRBJ2-3 for the parts outside the CDR3, the full variable domain is SQTIHQWPATLVQPVGSPLSLECTVEGTSNPNLYWYRQAAGRGLQLLFYSVGIGQISSEVPQNLSASRPQDRQFILSSKKLLLSDSGFYLCARTGGMRADTQYFGPGTRLTVL.

The CDR3 loop reads CASSAQQGLDYTF. The DNA of the CDR3 is TGTGCCAGCAGCGCCCAACAGGGTTTGGACTACACCTTC. The chain carries TRBV9 and TRBJ1-2; possible D gene TRBD1, 6 bases. From germline, CDR1 is SGDLS and CDR2 YYNGEE. The CDR3 sequence is 13 residues long. Trimming took 3 bases from V and 10 from J, leaving 16 bases between them.

The CDR3: CASSHGGSNQPQHF. Written as DNA, the CDR3 is TGCGCCAGCAGCCACGGAGGCTCCAATCAGCCCCAGCATTTT. The rearrangement uses TRBV4-3 and TRBJ1-5; no firm D call. The CDR3 sequence is 14 residues long. Germline assignment: CDR1 LGHNA and CDR2 YSLEER. The V end lost 3 bases, the J end lost 3 bases, and 9 bases lay between the germline ends.